This T cell receptor beta chain is from a study of shared clonotypes between healthy human individuals. TCRdb's table, derived via immunoSEQ multiplex PCR, lists solely in-frame clones and lacks some. The sample lists about 460,000 clones, approximately 71% occurring once. The ends were cut back, 5 bases at V and 3 bases at J, with 7 bases in the middle. The CDR3 spans 12 residues. Germline lookup yields CDR1 MDHEN and CDR2 SYDVKM. Sample: PBMCs. This receptor was taken from a woman in her thirties or forties in good health. Some clones in this sample may be carry-over from other donors' samples. V usage is TRBV28 and J usage is TRBJ1-1; D remains unclear. CDR3 amino acids: CASSPRDTEAFF. CDR3 coding DNA: TGTGCCAGCAGTCCCCGGGACACTGAAGCTTTCTTT.